Below, one T cell receptor (beta chain) is given with its context. The antigen remains undetermined. Germline values: CDR1 LNHDA, CDR2 SQIVND (reference sequence). V lost 4 bases to trimming and J lost 0 bases, with 16 bases between them. This CDR3 is built from 18 residues. Alongside a J-beta primer mix, a sample-barcoded 5' primer served in a second PCR lasting about 6 to 12 cycles. TCRdb used MiXCR to reprocess the 5' RACE reads, holding one entry per CDR3 protein. The sample lists some 1,800,000 distinct CDR3 sequences; 35% to 50% were seen once. The sample comes from a study of blood T cells in healthy people across ages. As for the study in general: The capture of about one barcoded beta molecule per two T cells was achieved by template switching.

Broader study findings: Per million T cells, the diversity of TCR beta decreased roughly linearly as age advanced.

The sample was blood. The sequence was collected from a human donor in good health. This chain connects TRBV19 to TRBJ1-6; tentative D call: TRBD1 (5 bases). The CDR3 protein is CASSKGRDSSSYNSPLHF. The CDR3 nucleotides read TGTGCCAGTAGTAAAGGACGCGACAGCAGCTCCTATAATTCACCCCTCCACTTT.